This T cell receptor (beta chain) was recorded in a study of cytomegalovirus exposure and HLA in healthy donors. Notes on this clone: Its antigen is unidentified.

PCR used 60 Vbeta primers and 13 Jbeta primers. Only in-frame clones appear in the TCRdb table, and some are missing; sequencing was by immunoSEQ multiplex PCR. The sample gives over 150,000 clones, about four fifths of which show up once; 2.8% is in the top ten. Broader study findings: Per published accounts, TCR beta sequences correctly predicted the HLA-A and HLA-B alleles of most subjects.

This TCR was recovered from a man younger than 35 in good health and CMV-seronegative. Sequenced: PBMCs.

CDR3 DNA: TGCGCCAGCAGTTCCCGGGACAGGGAGAAAGAGACCCAGTACTTC. It yields the protein CASSSRDREKETQYF. The chain recombines TRBV5-1 with TRBJ2-5; 9 nucleotides align to TRBD1. Germline CDR1 SGHRS, CDR2 YFSETQ. J was trimmed by 3 bases and V by 5 bases; bases with no gene match: 8. The CDR3 length is 15 residues.